The 15 T cell receptor beta chains below were found in one sample sequenced in a study of a mutant IDH1 vaccine in newly diagnosed glioma. The protocol was immunoSEQ multiplex PCR, while the TCRdb copy is restricted to in-frame clones and leaves out a portion. The table records fewer than 70,000 clones, more than 80% of them present only once. The antigens of these receptors remain unknown. The time point was: week 11, during vaccination. Each dose delivered 300 ug of mutant IDH1 20-mer peptide subcutaneously with imiquimod. Here the sequenced sample was PBMCs, taken from a glioma patient whose treatment included an IDH1 peptide vaccine. The receptors stem from a man aged 25 to 40 with glioma.

V usage is TRBV18 and J usage is TRBJ2-3, with D hard to call. Looked up from germline, CDR1 is KGHSH and CDR2 is LQKENI. The length of the CDR3 is 13 residues. The V end was cut by 2 bases, the J end by 0 bases, with 3 bases between. The CDR3 DNA reads as TGTGCCAGCTCACCAATGAGCACAGATACGCAGTATTTT. Its translation is CASSPMSTDTQYF.

This clone was seen just once. V and J are TRBV28 and TRBJ1-5, with D hard to call. The CDR3 totals 14 residues. Germline lookup yields CDR1 MDHEN and CDR2 SYDVKM. V lost 6 bases, J lost 3 bases, and 12 bases lay in between. The CDR3 sequence: CASSRDRFNQPQHF. CDR3 nucleotide sequence: TGTGCCAGCAGCCGTGACCGATTCAATCAGCCCCAGCATTTT.

The table lists this clone with a count of one. The chain employs TRBV28 and TRBJ2-7, with D possibly matching TRBD1 (5 bases). This CDR3 spans 16 amino acids. V was clipped by 4 bases and J by 1 base, with 17 bases between them. Germline loops: CDR1 MDHEN, CDR2 SYDVKM. CDR3 bases: TGTGCCAGCAGTTCGGTCAGGCAGGGATTATCCTACGAGCAGTACTTC. As protein: CASSSVRQGLSYEQYF.

The chain is built from TRBV5-1 and TRBJ2-3; D gene uncertain. Germline lookup yields CDR1 SGHRS and CDR2 YFSETQ. The CDR3 is 15 residues long. V lost 5 bases and J 1 base, leaving 14 bases between the germline ends. This chain's CDR3 is CASRSIAERTDTQYF. In nucleotides, the CDR3 is TGCGCCAGCAGATCGATCGCGGAACGCACAGATACGCAGTATTTT.

The V and J genes are TRBV4-2 and TRBJ2-1, with 12 bases matching TRBD2. In germline, CDR1 is LGHNA, CDR2 YNFKEQ. CDR3 size: 14 residues. The V and J ends lost 3 bases and 8 bases, in that order; junction bases with no gene match: 2. CDR3 nucleotides: TGTGCCAGCAGCCATGGACTAGCGGGGTATGAGCAGTTCTTC. Its translation is CASSHGLAGYEQFF.

The chain couples TRBV9 to TRBJ2-3, with D unresolved. Trimming removed 4 bases at V and 6 bases at J, with 18 bases between. The germline V gene has CDR1 SGDLS and CDR2 YYNGEE. The CDR3 covers 15 residues. The CDR3 here is CASSQGLATVDTQYF. The CDR3 region has the DNA TGTGCCAGCAGCCAAGGTCTTGCCACAGTTGATACGCAGTATTTT.

The table lists this clone with a few counts. The V gene is TRBV28, the J gene TRBJ1-4; a possible D gene is TRBD1 (5 bases). The V and J ends lost 5 bases and 5 bases respectively, with 12 bases between them. Germline values: CDR1 MDHEN, CDR2 SYDVKM. The CDR3 has 14 amino acids. The CDR3: CASSPLGENEKLFF. In DNA, the CDR3 is TGTGCCAGCAGTCCCTTGGGGGAAAATGAAAAACTGTTTTTT.

This chain connects TRBV14 to TRBJ1-1; D remains unclear. CDR1 and CDR2 from the germline V gene are SGHDN and FVKESK. The ends were cut back, 10 bases at V and 0 bases at J, with 18 bases in the middle. This CDR3 region has 15 residues. CDR3 DNA sequence: TGTGCCACCAATAGAGACTTCCCCATGAACACTGAAGCTTTCTTT. It translates to CATNRDFPMNTEAFF.

The chain combines TRBV7-3 with TRBJ2-2; a possible D gene is TRBD2 (6 bases). Trimming took 5 bases from V and 8 from J, leaving 18 bases between them. The CDR3 extends over 15 amino acids. Germline V CDR1 and CDR2: SGHTA, FQGTGA. CDR3 nucleotides: TGTGCCAGCAGCCCTTTCTCGGGGGTCACAGGGGAGCTGTTTTTT. It specifies CASSPFSGVTGELFF.

The V gene is TRBV6-6, the J gene TRBJ1-1, with D possibly TRBD1 on 5 matching bases. This CDR3 has 14 amino acids. V lost 5 bases to trimming and J lost 1 base, with 11 bases between them. Per the germline V gene, CDR1 is MNHNY and CDR2 is SVGAGI (reference sequence). CDR3 coding DNA: TGTGCCAGCAGTCCGGGGACGGCGAACACTGAAGCTTTCTTT. Its translation: CASSPGTANTEAFF.

The chain carries TRBV11-2 and TRBJ1-4; 7 nucleotides line up with TRBD1. The ends lost 3 bases at V and 14 bases at J; junction bases unmatched: 9. There are 13 residues in the CDR3. Germline lookup yields CDR1 SGHAT and CDR2 FQNNGV. For the CDR3, the DNA is TGTGCCAGCAGCTTCAGGGACAGCAAGAACCTGTTTTTT. Its translation: CASSFRDSKNLFF.

V gene TRBV11-2 combines with J gene TRBJ2-6; no definite D call. Germline V lookup: CDR1 SGHAT, CDR2 FQNNGV. Trimming cost V 6 bases and J 0 bases, with 21 bases left between them. This CDR3 has 19 residues. CDR3 coding DNA: TGTGCCAGCAGTTCCATACTTCGGGCTAAAACCTCTGGGGCCAACGTCCTGACTTTC. It is translated as CASSSILRAKTSGANVLTF.

This chain uses TRBV7-6 with TRBJ2-7; 8 nucleotides agree with TRBD1. This CDR3 region has 15 residues. V shed 1 base and J 2 bases; nucleotides not matched to a gene: 4. Germline values: CDR1 SGHVS, CDR2 FNYEAQ. CDR3 sequence reads: CASSLEGQAAYEQYF. The CDR3 nucleotides are TGTGCCAGCAGCTTAGAGGGACAGGCCGCCTACGAGCAGTACTTC. The full variable domain, its missing parts supplied by reference TRBV7-6 and TRBJ2-7, is GAGVSQSPRYKVTKRGQDVALRCDPISGHVSLYWYRQALGQGPEFLTYFNYEAQQDKSGLPNDRFSAERPEGSISTLTIQRTEQRDSAMYRCASSLEGQAAYEQYFGPGTRLTVT.

V is TRBV6-8 and J is TRBJ2-7, with 7 bases aligning to TRBD1. Germline-derived CDR1 and CDR2 are MNHGY and SAAAGT. With 5 bases clipped from V and 5 bases from J, the junction kept 6 bases outside the gene matches. The CDR3 runs 13 residues. CDR3 sequence: CASSNQQGNEQYF. CDR3 DNA: TGTGCCAGCAGTAACCAACAGGGGAACGAGCAGTACTTC.

The chain has TRBV6-1 and TRBJ2-4, with TRBD1 matching 8 bases. The germline CDR1 and CDR2 sequences are MNHNS and SASEGT. J lost 7 bases, V lost 7 bases, and 12 bases had no gene match. The CDR3 length is 15 residues. CDR3 nucleotide sequence: TGTGCCAGCACCTCGAGGACAGGGATGGGGAACATTCAGTACTTC. As protein: CASTSRTGMGNIQYF.